Only a few counts were recorded for the clone carrying this T cell receptor beta chain. Its target is not known. Via MiXCR, TCRdb re-called the 5' RACE reads, giving one row per CDR3 protein. The sample has roughly 290,000 distinct CDR3 sequences, approximately 8% seen once; the top ten hold approximately 2%. These data are taken from a study of identical twins. Whole-study results and caveats: The authors drew conclusions from cross-sectional statistical analysis rather than following the same donors. Because invariant MAIT and iNKT cells could be present, zero-insertion analyses could be partly confounded.

This CDR3 contains 16 residues. V was cut by 4 bases and J by 0 bases, with 16 bases left in between. From germline, CDR1 is SGHKS and CDR2 YYEKEE (reference sequence). These records were also assigned to another study, of yellow fever vaccine responses in identical twins.

Sequencing was carried out using memory (CD45RO+) T cells sorted from blood. This receptor was identified in a woman between 18 and 30 years old in good health. The rearrangement uses TRBV5-5 and TRBJ1-1; a possible D gene is TRBD1 (6 bases). CDR3 nucleotides: TGTGCCAGCAGCCATACGGGGGGCAGTATGAACACTGAAGCTTTCTTT. Its protein product is CASSHTGGSMNTEAFF.